Listed here are 2 T cell receptor beta chains from one sample, sequenced in a study of blood T cell repertoires in COVID-19. Here immunoSEQ multiplex PCR was the method, and the copy in TCRdb shows in-frame clones only, minus some. This table holds a few hundred thousand clones, approximately 90% found once. The sequencing input was peripheral blood. These TCRs come from a woman in her forties or fifties with COVID-19, enrolled during active disease.

The chain has TRBV3-1 (or the pseudogene TRBV3-2) and TRBJ2-3, with 7 bases aligning to TRBD1. The V gene's germline CDR1 is LGHDT and CDR2 YNNKEL (reference sequence). The V and J ends lost 4 bases and 4 bases, in that order; junction bases with no gene match: 8. CDR3 length: 15 residues. The CDR3 DNA follows: TGTGCCAGCAGCCCCCGCGACAGGGTTTCAGATACGCAGTATTTT. Protein sequence: CASSPRDRVSDTQYF.

The V gene is TRBV9, the J gene TRBJ1-4, with D unresolved. This CDR3 is built from 14 residues. V shed 3 bases and J shed 7 bases, with 13 bases lying between them. CDR1 and CDR2 (germline): SGDLS, YYNGEE. The CDR3 DNA is TGTGCCAGCAGCGCGGGAATAGGCGGTGAAAAACTGTTTTTT. This gives the protein CASSAGIGGEKLFF.